This T cell receptor (beta chain) was identified in a study of blood T cells in healthy people across ages. Whole-study findings and limits: Measured against age, TCR beta diversity per million T cells decreased in a roughly linear manner.

Healthy Caucasian individuals from Russia aged roughly 6 to 90 were enrolled as donors. The study isolated at least 6.5 million PBMCs from each sample. On this clonotype itself: Its cognate antigen is unknown. A junction end diverges from the germline sequence, so it may reflect a read error.

From germline, CDR1 is MNHEY and CDR2 SMNVEV (reference sequence). There are 17 residues in the CDR3. Sample-barcoded 5' priming and a J-beta primer mix drove a second PCR of roughly 6 to 12 cycles. One entry per CDR3 protein results from TCRdb running MiXCR on the 5' RACE reads. Among about 970,000 distinct CDR3 sequences listed, roughly 51% were seen once. Specimen: blood. The chain uses TRBV27 and TRBJ2-7; 12 bases agree with TRBD2. The sequence was collected from a woman between 55 and 75 years old in good health. The CDR3 loop is CASTAGVASGRVHEQYF. The CDR3 nucleotides are TGTGCTAGCACTGCCGGAGTGGCTAGCGGGAGGGTACACGAGCAGTACTTC.